This T cell receptor beta chain was sequenced during a study of shared clonotypes between healthy human individuals. Study-wide points: Limited genetic and exposure-history diversity came from having few donors. With a handful of donors compared, about 5.2% of naive CD4 clonotypes were shared.

The table came from immunoSEQ multiplex PCR; TCRdb's copy has only in-frame clones and leaves some out. Of more than 2 million clones listed, approximately 96% are singletons. Concerning this clone: Its antigen is as yet unknown. The sample holds other DNA sequences that translate to the same CDR3.

A CD45RA+ naive subset and a CD45RA-negative memory subset were split from CD4+ cells. The J segment lost 3 bases and the V segment lost 0 bases, leaving 2 bases of the junction unmatched. Germline CDR1 reads MNHEY; CDR2 reads SVGAGI. The CDR3 is 15 residues long. The specimen sequenced was naive CD4+ T cells sorted from blood. Regarding subset: CD45RA+ positively selected. The V call is TRBV6-5, the J call TRBJ1-2, with 9 bases lining up with TRBD1. The clonotype comes from a man aged 18 to 30 in good health. As DNA, the CDR3 is TGTGCCAGCAGTTACTCGACAGGGGGTGACTATGGCTACACCTTC. This encodes CASSYSTGGDYGYTF.